A selection of T cell receptor beta chains follows, all from one sample in a study of blood T cell repertoires in COVID-19. Here immunoSEQ multiplex PCR was the method, and the copy in TCRdb shows in-frame clones only, minus some. The table records more than 150,000 clones, around 81% of them present only once. Sequencing input: peripheral blood. The receptors were sampled from a woman of 80 years or more with COVID-19, enrolled during active disease. CDR3s include the opening cysteine and the closing phenylalanine or tryptophan. Fields, in order: clone size, D gene, V gene, J gene, CDR3 protein, CDR3 DNA. A D gene is named only where the DNA matches it firmly. Where a row states a size, it is once, few, many or the class of an expanded clone; other rows omit it.

>many|NA|TRBV2|TRBJ2-5
CASRVSGETQYF
TGTGCCAGCAGAGTTTCCGGAGAGACCCAGTACTTC
>NA|TRBD2|TRBV28|TRBJ2-7
CASSPRLAGFSYEQYF
TGTGCCAGCAGCCCCCGACTAGCGGGATTTTCCTACGAGCAGTACTTC
>NA|TRBD1|TRBV5-6|TRBJ1-2
CASSWTGRFGGYTF
TGTGCCAGCAGCTGGACAGGGAGGTTCGGGGGCTACACCTTC
>NA|NA|TRBV27|TRBJ1-4
CASSLTAGGGFQEKLFF
TGTGCCAGCAGTTTAACCGCCGGGGGGGGTTTTCAGGAAAAACTGTTTTTT
>NA|TRBD1|TRBV6-2/TRBV6-3|TRBJ1-2
CASSLIPDRVNGYTF
TGTGCCAGCAGTTTGATCCCGGACAGGGTTAATGGCTACACCTTC
>NA|NA|TRBV7-9|TRBJ1-2
CASTPPGESYGYTF
TGTGCCAGCACCCCGCCCGGAGAGAGCTATGGCTACACCTTC
>NA|NA|TRBV19|TRBJ1-1
CASSNPPTRRTTEAFF
TGTGCCAGTAGTAATCCTCCGACCCGGCGGACTACTGAAGCTTTCTTT
>NA|NA|TRBV4-1|TRBJ1-5
CASSQVGGPQHF
TGCGCCAGCAGCCAAGTCGGAGGGCCCCAGCATTTT
>NA|TRBD2|TRBV9|TRBJ2-3
CASSVTAGTSGYSTDTQYF
TGTGCCAGCAGCGTAACGGCCGGGACTAGCGGGTATAGCACAGATACGCAGTATTTT
>NA|NA|TRBV29-1|TRBJ2-7
CNSAGQAADEQYF
TGCAATTCGGCGGGGCAAGCCGCGGACGAGCAGTACTTC
>NA|NA|TRBV7-2|TRBJ1-1
CASSFSPVNTEAFF
TGTGCCAGCAGCTTTTCTCCGGTGAACACTGAAGCTTTCTTT
>NA|TRBD1|TRBV30|TRBJ1-5
CAWSVRGYNQPQHF
TGTGCCTGGAGTGTCAGGGGGTACAATCAGCCCCAGCATTTT
>once|TRBD1|TRBV24-1|TRBJ2-2
CATSDLIGTGDTNTGELFF
TGTGCCACCAGTGATTTAATTGGGACAGGGGATACGAACACCGGGGAGCTGTTTTTT
>NA|NA|TRBV11-3|TRBJ1-4
CASSLGRGGEKLFF
TGTGCCAGCAGCCTTGGACGGGGAGGGGAAAAACTGTTTTTT
>NA|TRBD1|TRBV6-7|TRBJ1-2
CASSQGARGGYTF
TGTGCCAGCAGTCAGGGGGCGCGGGGTGGCTACACCTTC
>once|NA|TRBV5-1|TRBJ1-2
CASSPGVRGFYGYTF
TGCGCCAGCAGCCCTGGAGTCAGGGGCTTCTATGGCTACACCTTC
>few|TRBD1|TRBV7-2|TRBJ1-3
CASSPTGGWDTIYF
TGTGCCAGCAGCCCGACAGGGGGCTGGGACACCATATATTTT
>NA|NA|TRBV28|TRBJ1-2
CATRQVVNYGYTF
TGTGCCACGCGACAGGTGGTTAACTATGGCTACACCTTC
>NA|TRBD2|TRBV7-8|TRBJ2-2
CAAGGGNTGELFF
TGTGCCGCGGGGGGCGGGAACACCGGGGAGCTGTTTTTT
>NA|TRBD1|TRBV5-4|TRBJ1-4
CASSLGGTGQEKLFF
TGTGCCAGCAGCCTGGGAGGGACAGGGCAAGAAAAACTGTTTTTT
>NA|NA|TRBV9|TRBJ1-4
CASSVGTVEKLFF
TGTGCCAGCAGCGTAGGCACAGTTGAAAAACTGTTTTTT
>NA|NA|TRBV2|TRBJ1-2
CASSFDGRLGYGYTF
TGTGCCAGCAGTTTCGACGGACGACTAGGGTATGGCTACACCTTC
>NA|NA|TRBV6-4|TRBJ1-2
CANTGGVYGYTF
TGTGCCAATACAGGAGGGGTCTATGGCTACACCTTC
>NA|TRBD2|TRBV7-8|TRBJ2-5
CATSGAGGKPLQETQYF
TGTGCCACTTCGGGGGCGGGGGGGAAACCGCTCCAAGAGACCCAGTACTTC
>NA|NA|TRBV5-4|TRBJ1-1
CASSLEIGAEEAFF
TGTGCCAGCAGCCTTGAGATTGGGGCCGAAGAAGCTTTCTTT
>NA|NA|TRBV3-1/TRBV3-2|TRBJ1-2
CASSHEAYGYTF
TGTGCCAGCAGCCACGAGGCTTATGGCTACACCTTC
>NA|NA|TRBV5-1|TRBJ2-3
CASSLSTDTQYF
TGCGCCAGCAGCCTTAGCACAGATACGCAGTATTTT
>NA|NA|TRBV15|TRBJ2-1
CATSRTPGSDEQFF
TGTGCCACCAGCAGGACCCCCGGGTCGGATGAGCAGTTCTTC
>once|TRBD2|TRBV28|TRBJ2-1
CASSLISGRAWNEQFF
TGTGCCAGCAGTTTAATTAGCGGGAGGGCCTGGAATGAGCAGTTCTTC
>few|NA|TRBV9|TRBJ2-1
CASSPGASYNEQFF
TGTGCCAGCAGCCCAGGCGCGTCCTACAATGAGCAGTTCTTC
>NA|NA|TRBV20-1|TRBJ2-5
CSASLGGIYQETQYF
TGCAGTGCTAGTCTTGGAGGGATATACCAAGAGACCCAGTACTTC
>NA|TRBD1|TRBV14|TRBJ2-3
CASSPPGQGYSTDTQYF
TGTGCCAGCAGCCCTCCGGGACAGGGGTATAGCACAGATACGCAGTATTTT
>NA|NA|TRBV4-3|TRBJ1-1
CASSQGAAGSTEAFF
TGCGCCAGCAGCCAAGGTGCTGCCGGGAGCACTGAAGCTTTCTTT
>NA|NA|TRBV30|TRBJ1-1
CAWSRIATEAFF
TGTGCCTGGAGTAGGATAGCCACTGAAGCTTTCTTT
>NA|NA|TRBV19|TRBJ1-6
CASSIASGNSPLHF
TGTGCCAGTAGTATAGCGTCGGGGAACTCACCCCTCCACTTT
>NA|NA|TRBV5-1|TRBJ1-6
CASSLEVRSPLHF
TGCGCCAGCAGCTTGGAAGTCAGGTCACCCCTCCACTTT
>few|NA|TRBV7-2|TRBJ2-7
CASSLEAFYEQYF
TGTGCCAGCAGCTTAGAAGCTTTTTACGAGCAGTACTTC
>NA|TRBD1|TRBV30|TRBJ1-4
CAWSRDRAAGEKLFF
TGTGCCTGGAGTCGGGACAGGGCAGCGGGCGAAAAACTGTTTTTT
>once|TRBD1|TRBV5-1|TRBJ1-1
CASSPIPGQGNTEAFF
TGCGCCAGCAGCCCCATCCCGGGACAGGGAAACACTGAAGCTTTCTTT
>NA|TRBD2|TRBV11-2|TRBJ2-2
CASSPGLAPGELFF
TGTGCCAGCAGCCCGGGACTAGCTCCCGGGGAGCTGTTTTTT
>once|NA|TRBV7-8|TRBJ1-6
CASSFQGGDSPLHF
TGTGCCAGCAGCTTCCAGGGAGGAGATTCACCCCTCCACTTT